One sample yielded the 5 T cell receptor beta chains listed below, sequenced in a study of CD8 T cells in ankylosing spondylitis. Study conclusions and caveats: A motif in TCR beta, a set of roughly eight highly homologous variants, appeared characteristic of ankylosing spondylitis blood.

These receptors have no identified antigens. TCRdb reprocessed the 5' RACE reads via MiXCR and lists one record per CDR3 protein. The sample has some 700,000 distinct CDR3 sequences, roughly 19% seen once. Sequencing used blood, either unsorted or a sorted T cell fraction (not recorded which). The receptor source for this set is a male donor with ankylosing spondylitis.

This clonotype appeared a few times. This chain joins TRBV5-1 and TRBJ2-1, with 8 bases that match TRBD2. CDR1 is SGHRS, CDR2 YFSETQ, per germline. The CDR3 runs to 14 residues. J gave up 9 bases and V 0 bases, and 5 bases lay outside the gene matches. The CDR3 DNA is TGCGCCAGCAGCTTGGTCGGGGGGGCCGGTGAGCAGTTCTTC. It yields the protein CASSLVGGAGEQFF.

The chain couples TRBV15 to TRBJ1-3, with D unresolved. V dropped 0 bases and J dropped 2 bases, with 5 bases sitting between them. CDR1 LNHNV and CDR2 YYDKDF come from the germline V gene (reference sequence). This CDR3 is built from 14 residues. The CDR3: CATSRDRAGNTIYF. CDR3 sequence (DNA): TGTGCCACCAGCAGAGACCGGGCTGGAAACACCATATATTTT.

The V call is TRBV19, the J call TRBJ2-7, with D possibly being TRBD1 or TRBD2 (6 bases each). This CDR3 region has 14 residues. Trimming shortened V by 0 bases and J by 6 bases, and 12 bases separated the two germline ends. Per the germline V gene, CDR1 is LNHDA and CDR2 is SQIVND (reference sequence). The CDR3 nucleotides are TGTGCCAGTAGTATAGACCTCGGGGGCGGCGAGCAGTACTTC. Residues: CASSIDLGGGEQYF.

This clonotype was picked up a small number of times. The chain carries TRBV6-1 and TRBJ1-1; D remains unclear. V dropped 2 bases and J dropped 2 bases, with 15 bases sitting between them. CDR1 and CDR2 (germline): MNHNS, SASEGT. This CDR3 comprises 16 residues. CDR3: CASSEMDFVDNTEAFF. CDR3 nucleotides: TGTGCCAGCAGTGAAATGGATTTCGTGGATAACACTGAAGCTTTCTTT.

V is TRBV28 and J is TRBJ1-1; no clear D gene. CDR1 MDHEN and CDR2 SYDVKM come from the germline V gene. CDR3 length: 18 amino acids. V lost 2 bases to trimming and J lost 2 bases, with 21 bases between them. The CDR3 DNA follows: TGTGCCAGCAGTTTACCCCTGGATGGGAGAGAAGATAACACTGAAGCTTTCTTT. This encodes CASSLPLDGREDNTEAFF.